Below, 10 T cell receptor beta chains from the same sample are listed, as sequenced in a study of cytotoxic CD8 clonotypes in ibrutinib-treated CLL (TCRdb year 2021). Per the publication, the time point label means: approximately eleven months on ibrutinib. To prepare the library, the immunoSEQ multiplex PCR assay was applied. This immuneACCESS table, as held by TCRdb, lists in-frame sequences with V and J called but not all clones. Of the missing ones, under half trace to an unresolved V gene in checked studies; the others have no known cause. This sample is represented by about 89,000 clones; 70% to 80% of them were singletons. The ten top clones hold around 32% of the sample. The specimen was PBMCs, collected after 12 months of ibrutinib treatment. The receptor source for this set is a human donor with chronic lymphocytic leukemia.

Regarding this clone: The sample has other DNA sequences that encode this CDR3 too. The chain combines TRBV6-5 with TRBJ2-7; D is unclear. The CDR3 has 12 amino acids. CDR1 is MNHEY and CDR2 is SVGAGI in the germline V gene. Trimming shortened V by 2 bases and J by 6 bases, and 8 bases separated the two germline ends. The CDR3 here is CASSYGVGEQYF. CDR3 sequence (DNA): TGTGCCAGCAGTTACGGGGTAGGCGAGCAGTACTTC.

This clone was recorded once. The chain has TRBV6-1 and TRBJ2-1; a possible D gene is TRBD2 (7 bases). The germline V and J ends were trimmed by 6 bases and 8 bases, with 20 bases remaining between them. Germline CDR1 and CDR2: MNHNS and SASEGT. CDR3 length: 15 residues. The CDR3 reads CASRGGGSLGYEQFF. In DNA form, the CDR3 reads TGTGCCAGCAGAGGGGGGGGTAGCCTGGGGTATGAGCAGTTCTTC.

The chain employs TRBV9 and TRBJ2-1; no clear D gene. The CDR3 is 13 residues long. Germline V gene data show CDR1 as SGDLS and CDR2 as YYNGEE. V lost 4 bases and J lost 1, with 6 bases in between. CDR3 sequence (DNA): TGTGCCAGCAGCCCAGTGTCCTACAATGAGCAGTTCTTC. This gives the protein CASSPVSYNEQFF.

This chain connects TRBV6-5 to TRBJ2-7; 7 bases are shared with TRBD1. The junction had 10 bases not matched to a gene; V was cut back by 6 bases and J by 2 bases. Germline values: CDR1 MNHEY, CDR2 SVGAGI. The CDR3 contains 15 residues. CDR3 amino acids: CASRLDREMTYEQYF. The CDR3 nucleotides are TGTGCCAGCAGGCTTGACAGGGAAATGACCTACGAGCAGTACTTC.

The chain uses TRBV7-9 and TRBJ2-7; TRBD1 matches at 8 bases. This CDR3 comprises 14 residues. The V gene's germline CDR1 is SEHNR and CDR2 FQNEAQ (reference sequence). The ends lost 6 bases at V and 2 bases at J; junction bases unmatched: 6. The CDR3 sequence is CASRVGTGPYEQYF. DNA for the CDR3: TGTGCCAGCAGAGTAGGGACAGGACCCTACGAGCAGTACTTC.

The genes are TRBV18 and TRBJ2-7; TRBD1 might be the D (6 bases). Germline assignment: CDR1 KGHSH and CDR2 LQKENI. The CDR3 has 13 residues. Trimming removed 3 bases at V and 3 bases at J, with 9 bases between. The CDR3 DNA is TGTGCCAGCTCACCGGACAGTTTCTACGAGCAGTACTTC. Its translation is CASSPDSFYEQYF.

The V gene is TRBV7-3, the J gene TRBJ2-3; D uncertain. CDR3 size: 13 residues. Germline values: CDR1 SGHTA, CDR2 FQGTGA. The ends were cut back, 4 bases at V and 11 bases at J, with 16 bases in the middle. CDR3 bases: TGTGCCAGCAGCTCCACTGACCCCGGGCGGCAGTATTTT. Translation: CASSSTDPGRQYF.

This chain's CDR3 is CASSLSVELRQPQHF. In nucleotides, the CDR3 is TGTGCCAGCAGCTTATCAGTGGAACTGCGTCAGCCCCAGCATTTT. The V call is TRBV7-8, the J call TRBJ1-5; D unresolved. CDR1 and CDR2 (germline): SGHVS, FQNEAQ. V lost 2 bases and J 6 bases, leaving 14 bases between the germline ends. The CDR3 extends over 15 amino acids.

The J gene is TRBJ1-1, the V gene TRBV30; D unclear. The CDR3 sequence is 13 residues long. V was cut by 2 bases and J by 1 base, with 8 bases left in between. Germline assignment: CDR1 GTSNPN and CDR2 SVGIG (reference sequence). Here the CDR3 DNA reads TGTGCCTGGAGTACTCTTACGAACACTGAAGCTTTCTTT. It codes for CAWSTLTNTEAFF. Supplemented by reference TRBV30 and TRBJ1-1, the full variable domain reads SQTIHQWPATLVQPVGSPLSLECTVEGTSNPNLYWYRQAAGRGLQLLFYSVGIGQISSEVPQNLSASRPQDRQFILSSKKLLLSDSGFYLCAWSTLTNTEAFFGQGTRLTVV.

This clone was detected only a few times. This rearrangement joins TRBV25-1 to TRBJ1-2; 9 bases fit TRBD1. CDR1 and CDR2 (germline): MGHDK, SYGVNS. Trimming removed 3 bases from V and 4 bases from J; junction bases left unmatched: 0. The CDR3 extends over 13 amino acids. CDR3 amino acids: CASSETGGYGYTF. DNA of the CDR3: TGTGCCAGCAGTGAGACAGGGGGCTATGGCTACACCTTC.